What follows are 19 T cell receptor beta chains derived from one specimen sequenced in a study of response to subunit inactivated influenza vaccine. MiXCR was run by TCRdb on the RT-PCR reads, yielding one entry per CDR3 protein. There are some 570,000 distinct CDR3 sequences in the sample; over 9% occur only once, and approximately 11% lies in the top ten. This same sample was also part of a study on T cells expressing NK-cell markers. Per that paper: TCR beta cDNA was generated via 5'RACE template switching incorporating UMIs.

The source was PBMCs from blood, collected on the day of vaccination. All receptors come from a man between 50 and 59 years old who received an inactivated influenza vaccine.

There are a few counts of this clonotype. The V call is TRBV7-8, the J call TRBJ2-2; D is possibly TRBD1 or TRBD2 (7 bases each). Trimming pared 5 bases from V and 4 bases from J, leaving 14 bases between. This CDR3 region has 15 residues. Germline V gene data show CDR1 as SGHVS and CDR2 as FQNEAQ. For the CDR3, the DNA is TGTGCCAGCAGCCCCAGGGGGGGCCTCACCGGGGAGCTGTTTTTT. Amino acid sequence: CASSPRGGLTGELFF.

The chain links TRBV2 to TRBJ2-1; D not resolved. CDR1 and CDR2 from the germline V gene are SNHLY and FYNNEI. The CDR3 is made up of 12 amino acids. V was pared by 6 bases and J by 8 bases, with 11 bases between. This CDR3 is CASRPYRHEQFF. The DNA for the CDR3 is TGTGCCAGCAGACCCTATAGGCATGAGCAGTTCTTC.

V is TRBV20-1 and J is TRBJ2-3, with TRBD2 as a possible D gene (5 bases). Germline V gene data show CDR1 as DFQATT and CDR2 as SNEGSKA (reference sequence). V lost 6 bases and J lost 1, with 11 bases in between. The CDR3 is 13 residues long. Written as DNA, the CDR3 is TGCAGTGCACCCGACGGGGGCACAGATACGCAGTATTTT. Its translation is CSAPDGGTDTQYF.

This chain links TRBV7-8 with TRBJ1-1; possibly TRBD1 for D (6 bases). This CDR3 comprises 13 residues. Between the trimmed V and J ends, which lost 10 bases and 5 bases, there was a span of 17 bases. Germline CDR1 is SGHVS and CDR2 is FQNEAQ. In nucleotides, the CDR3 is TGTGCCACCCGACAGGCCGGTGGGACTGAAGCTTTCTTT. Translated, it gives CATRQAGGTEAFF.

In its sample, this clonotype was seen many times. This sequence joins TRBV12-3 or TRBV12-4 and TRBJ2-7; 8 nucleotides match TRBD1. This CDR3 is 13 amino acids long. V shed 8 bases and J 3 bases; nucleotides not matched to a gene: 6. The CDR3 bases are TGTGCCAGCTCACTCGGGACAGGCTACGAGCAGTACTTC. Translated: CASSLGTGYEQYF.

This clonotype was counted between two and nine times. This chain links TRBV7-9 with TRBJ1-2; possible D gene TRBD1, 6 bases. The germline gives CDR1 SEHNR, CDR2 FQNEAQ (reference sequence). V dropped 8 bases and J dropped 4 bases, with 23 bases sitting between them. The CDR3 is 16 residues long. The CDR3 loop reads CASYSTRGFGGYGYTF. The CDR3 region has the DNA TGTGCCAGCTACTCGACCAGGGGTTTCGGGGGCTATGGCTACACCTTC.

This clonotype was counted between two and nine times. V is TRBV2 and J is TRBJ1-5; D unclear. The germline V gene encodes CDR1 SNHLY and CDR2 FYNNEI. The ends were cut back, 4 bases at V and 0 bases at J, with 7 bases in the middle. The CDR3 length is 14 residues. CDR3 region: CASSVSNSNQPQHF. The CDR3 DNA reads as TGTGCCAGCAGTGTCAGTAATAGCAATCAGCCCCAGCATTTT. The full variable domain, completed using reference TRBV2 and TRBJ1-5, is EPEVTQTPSHQVTQMGQEVILRCVPISNHLYFYWYRQILGQKVEFLVSFYNNEISEKSEIFDDQFSVERPDGSNFTLKIRSTKLEDSAMYFCASSVSNSNQPQHFGDGTRLSIL.

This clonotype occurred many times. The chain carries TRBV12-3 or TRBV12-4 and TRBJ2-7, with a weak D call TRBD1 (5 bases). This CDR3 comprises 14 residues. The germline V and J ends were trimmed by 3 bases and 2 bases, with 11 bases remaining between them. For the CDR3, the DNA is TGTGCCAGCAGTTTGGCAGGGCCTACCTACGAGCAGTACTTC. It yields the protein CASSLAGPTYEQYF.

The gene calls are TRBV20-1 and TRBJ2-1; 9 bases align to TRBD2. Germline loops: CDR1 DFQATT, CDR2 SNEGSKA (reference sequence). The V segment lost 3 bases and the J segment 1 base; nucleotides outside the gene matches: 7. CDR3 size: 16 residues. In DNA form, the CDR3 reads TGCAGTGCTAGTCGGGCTAGCGGGGTTTCCTACAATGAGCAGTTCTTC. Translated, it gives CSASRASGVSYNEQFF.

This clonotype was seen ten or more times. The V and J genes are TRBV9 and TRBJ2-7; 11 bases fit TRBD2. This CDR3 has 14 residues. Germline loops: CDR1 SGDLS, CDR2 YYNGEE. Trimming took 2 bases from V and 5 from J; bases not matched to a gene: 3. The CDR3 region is CASSVSGRAHEQYF. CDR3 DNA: TGTGCCAGCAGCGTTAGCGGGAGGGCCCACGAGCAGTACTTC.

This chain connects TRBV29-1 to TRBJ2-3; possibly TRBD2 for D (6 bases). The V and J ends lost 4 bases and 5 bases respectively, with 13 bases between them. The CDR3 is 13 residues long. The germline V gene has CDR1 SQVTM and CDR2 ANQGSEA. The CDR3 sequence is CSVVKAGIDTQYF. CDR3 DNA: TGCAGCGTTGTAAAGGCGGGAATAGATACGCAGTATTTT.

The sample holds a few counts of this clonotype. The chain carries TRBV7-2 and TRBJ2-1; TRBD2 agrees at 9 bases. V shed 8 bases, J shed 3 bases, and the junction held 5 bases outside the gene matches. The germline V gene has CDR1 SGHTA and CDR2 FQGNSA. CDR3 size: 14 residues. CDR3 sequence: CASQLAGHYNEQFF. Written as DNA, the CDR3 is TGTGCCAGCCAGCTAGCGGGACACTACAATGAGCAGTTCTTC. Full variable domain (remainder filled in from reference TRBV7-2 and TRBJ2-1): GAGVSQSPSNKVTEKGKDVELRCDPISGHTALYWYRQSLGQGLEFLIYFQGNSAPDKSGLPSDRFSAERTGGSVSTLTIQRTQQEDSAVYLCASQLAGHYNEQFFGPGTRLTVL.

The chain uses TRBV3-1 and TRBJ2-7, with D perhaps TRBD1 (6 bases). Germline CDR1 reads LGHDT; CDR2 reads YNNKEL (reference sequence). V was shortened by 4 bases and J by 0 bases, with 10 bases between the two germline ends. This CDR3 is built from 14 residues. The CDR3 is CASSREQGSYEQYF. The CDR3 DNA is TGTGCCAGCAGCCGCGAACAGGGCTCCTACGAGCAGTACTTC.

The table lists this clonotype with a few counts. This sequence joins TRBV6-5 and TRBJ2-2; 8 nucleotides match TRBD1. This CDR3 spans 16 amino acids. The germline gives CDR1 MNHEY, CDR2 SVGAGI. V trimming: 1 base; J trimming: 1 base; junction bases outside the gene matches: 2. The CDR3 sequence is CASSYFRGQNTGELFF. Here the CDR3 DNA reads TGTGCCAGCAGTTACTTCAGGGGGCAGAACACCGGGGAGCTGTTTTTT.

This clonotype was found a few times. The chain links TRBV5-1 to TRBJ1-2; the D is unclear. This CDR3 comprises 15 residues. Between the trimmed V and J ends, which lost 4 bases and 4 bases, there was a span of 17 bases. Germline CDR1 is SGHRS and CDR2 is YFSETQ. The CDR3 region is CASSLSTGLSYGYTF. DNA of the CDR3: TGCGCCAGCAGCCTCTCCACGGGGTTATCCTATGGCTACACCTTC.

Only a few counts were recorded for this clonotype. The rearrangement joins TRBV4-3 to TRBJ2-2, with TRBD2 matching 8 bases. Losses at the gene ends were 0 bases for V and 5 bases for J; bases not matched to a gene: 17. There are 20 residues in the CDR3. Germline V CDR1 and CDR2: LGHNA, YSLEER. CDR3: CASSQDPRWTGGPGTGELFF. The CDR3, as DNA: TGCGCCAGCAGCCAAGATCCCCGCTGGACGGGAGGGCCAGGGACCGGGGAGCTGTTTTTT.

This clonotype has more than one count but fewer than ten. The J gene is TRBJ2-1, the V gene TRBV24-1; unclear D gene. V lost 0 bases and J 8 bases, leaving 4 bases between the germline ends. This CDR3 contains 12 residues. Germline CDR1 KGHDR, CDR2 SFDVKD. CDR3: CATSDLQYEQFF. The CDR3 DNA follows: TGTGCCACCAGTGATTTGCAATATGAGCAGTTCTTC.

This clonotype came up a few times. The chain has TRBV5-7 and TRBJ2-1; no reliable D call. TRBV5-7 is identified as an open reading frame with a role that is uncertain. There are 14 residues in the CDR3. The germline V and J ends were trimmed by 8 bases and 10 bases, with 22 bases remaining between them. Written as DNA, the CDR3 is TGTGCCAGACAGCTCTCGAGCGTAGTAAAGGAGCAGTTCTTC. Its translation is CARQLSSVVKEQFF.

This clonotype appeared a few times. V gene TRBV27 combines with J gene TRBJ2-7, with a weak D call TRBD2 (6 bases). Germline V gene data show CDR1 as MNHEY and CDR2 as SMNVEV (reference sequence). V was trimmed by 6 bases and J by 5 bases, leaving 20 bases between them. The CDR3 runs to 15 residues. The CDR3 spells CASRPASALAHEQYF. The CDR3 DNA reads TGTGCCAGCAGACCAGCTAGCGCCTTGGCCCACGAGCAGTACTTC.